This record covers a single TCR beta chain. Its target is not known. The data are from a study of T cell repertoires in cytomegalovirus infection. About the study: In public TCR beta signatures, there were indications of both CMV infection and matching HLA type. Study-level results: Cumulative public TCR beta family frequency identified CMV carriers with the relevant HLA. Within the response measured ex vivo, HLA-C-restricted CMV-specific TCR beta clonotypes were dominant.

In TCRdb, the reads were re-called with MiXCR into one record per CDR3 protein. The sample includes roughly 60,000 distinct CDR3 sequences, about 30% of them seen just once. CDR3 length equals 14 residues. The V end lost 2 bases, the J end lost 7 bases, and 12 bases lay between the germline ends. Germline V gene sequence: CDR1 LGHDT, CDR2 YNNKEL (reference sequence). The V and J genes are TRBV3-1 and TRBJ1-5, with D unresolved. This receptor was obtained from a human donor in good health (CMV status not recorded). Some clones in this sample may be carry-over from other donors' samples. The sequenced sample was PBMCs, sequenced either directly or after in vitro stimulation (not recorded which). This CDR3 reads CASSQRGIGQPQHF. CDR3 nucleotides: TGTGCCAGCAGCCAACGGGGAATAGGACAGCCCCAGCATTTT. The complete variable domain, with remaining parts taken from reference TRBV3-1 and TRBJ1-5, reads DTAVSQTPKYLVTQMGNDKSIKCEQNLGHDTMYWYKQDSKKFLKIMFSYNNKELIINETVPNRFSPKSPDKAHLNLHINSLELGDSAVYFCASSQRGIGQPQHFGDGTRLSIL.